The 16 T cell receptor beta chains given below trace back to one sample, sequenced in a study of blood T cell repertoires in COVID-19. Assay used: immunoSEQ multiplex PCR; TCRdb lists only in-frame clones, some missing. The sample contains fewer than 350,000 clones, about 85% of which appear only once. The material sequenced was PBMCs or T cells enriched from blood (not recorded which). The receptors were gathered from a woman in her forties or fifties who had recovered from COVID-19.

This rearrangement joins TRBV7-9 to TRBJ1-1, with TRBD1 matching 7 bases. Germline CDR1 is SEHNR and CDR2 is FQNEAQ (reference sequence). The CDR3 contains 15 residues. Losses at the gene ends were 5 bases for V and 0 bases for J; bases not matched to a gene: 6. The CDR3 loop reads CASSHQGQLNTEAFF. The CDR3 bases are TGTGCCAGCAGCCACCAGGGACAGCTGAACACTGAAGCTTTCTTT.

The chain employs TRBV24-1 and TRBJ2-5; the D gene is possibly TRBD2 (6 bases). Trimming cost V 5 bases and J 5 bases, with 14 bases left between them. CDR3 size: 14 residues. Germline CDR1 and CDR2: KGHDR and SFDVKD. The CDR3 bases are TGTGCCACCAGTGGAAGGACGGGACTTGAGACCCAGTACTTC. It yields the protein CATSGRTGLETQYF.

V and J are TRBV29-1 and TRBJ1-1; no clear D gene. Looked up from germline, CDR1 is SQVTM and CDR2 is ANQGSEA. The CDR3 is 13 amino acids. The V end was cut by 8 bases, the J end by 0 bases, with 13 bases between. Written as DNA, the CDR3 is TGCAGCATTGCTCACAGCTTGAACACTGAAGCTTTCTTT. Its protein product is CSIAHSLNTEAFF.

The CDR3 DNA is TGCGCCAGCACCCTGGGGACAGGTCAAAACAATGAGCAGTTCTTC. Translation gives CASTLGTGQNNEQFF. The chain links TRBV5-1 to TRBJ2-1, with 8 bases lining up with TRBD1. V dropped 6 bases and J dropped 5; count of bases not matched to a gene: 10. This CDR3 contains 15 residues. Germline V gene data show CDR1 as SGHRS and CDR2 as YFSETQ. The full variable domain, in which reference TRBV5-1 and TRBJ2-1 provide the parts outside the CDR3, is KAGVTQTPRYLIKTRGQQVTLSCSPISGHRSVSWYQQTPGQGLQFLFEYFSETQRNKGNFPGRFSGRQFSNSRSEMNVSTLELGDSALYLCASTLGTGQNNEQFFGPGTRLTVL.

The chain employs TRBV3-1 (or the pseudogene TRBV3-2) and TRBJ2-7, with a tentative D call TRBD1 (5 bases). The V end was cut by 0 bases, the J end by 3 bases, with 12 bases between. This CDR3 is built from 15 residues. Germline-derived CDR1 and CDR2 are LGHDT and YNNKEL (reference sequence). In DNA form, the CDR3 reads TGTGCCAGCAGCCAAGATTACAGGTTCAACTACGAGCAGTACTTC. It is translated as CASSQDYRFNYEQYF.

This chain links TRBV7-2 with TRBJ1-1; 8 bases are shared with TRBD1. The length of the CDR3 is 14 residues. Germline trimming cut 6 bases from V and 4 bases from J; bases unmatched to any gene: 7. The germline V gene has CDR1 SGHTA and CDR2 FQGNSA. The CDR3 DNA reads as TGTGCCAGCAGACACGGACAGGGTTTCACTGAAGCTTTCTTT. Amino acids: CASRHGQGFTEAFF.

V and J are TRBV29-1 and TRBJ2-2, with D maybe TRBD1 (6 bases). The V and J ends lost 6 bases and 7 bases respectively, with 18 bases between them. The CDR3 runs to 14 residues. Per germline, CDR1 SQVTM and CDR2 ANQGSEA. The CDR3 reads CSVVANRVDGELFF. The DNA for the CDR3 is TGCAGCGTCGTCGCCAACAGGGTGGACGGGGAGCTGTTTTTT.

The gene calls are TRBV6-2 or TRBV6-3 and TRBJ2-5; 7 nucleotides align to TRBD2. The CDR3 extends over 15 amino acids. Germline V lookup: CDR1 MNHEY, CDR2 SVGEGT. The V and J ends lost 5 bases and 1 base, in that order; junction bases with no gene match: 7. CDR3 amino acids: CASSQNLAVQETQYF. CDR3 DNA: TGTGCCAGCAGTCAAAATCTAGCGGTCCAAGAGACCCAGTACTTC.

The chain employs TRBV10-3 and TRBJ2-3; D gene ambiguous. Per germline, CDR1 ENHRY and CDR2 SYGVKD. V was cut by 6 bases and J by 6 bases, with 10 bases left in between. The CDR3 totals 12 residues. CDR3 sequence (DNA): TGTGCCATCAGCGAGATGTCGGATACGCAGTATTTT. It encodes CAISEMSDTQYF.

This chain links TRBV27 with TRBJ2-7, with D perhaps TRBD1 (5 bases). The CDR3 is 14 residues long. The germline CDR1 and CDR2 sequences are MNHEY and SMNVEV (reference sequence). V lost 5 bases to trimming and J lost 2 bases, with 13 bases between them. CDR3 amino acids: CASSPSDRTYEQYF. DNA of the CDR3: TGTGCCAGCAGTCCAAGCGACAGAACCTACGAGCAGTACTTC.

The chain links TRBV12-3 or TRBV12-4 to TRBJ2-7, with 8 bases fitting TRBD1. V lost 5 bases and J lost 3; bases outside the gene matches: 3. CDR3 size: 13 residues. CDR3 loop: CASSRGQGYEQYF. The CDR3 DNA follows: TGTGCCAGCAGTCGAGGACAGGGCTACGAGCAGTACTTC.

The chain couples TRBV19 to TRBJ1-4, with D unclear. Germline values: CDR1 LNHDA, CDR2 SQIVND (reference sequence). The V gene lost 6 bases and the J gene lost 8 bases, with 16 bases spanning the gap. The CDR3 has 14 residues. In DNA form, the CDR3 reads TGTGCCAGTAGCCAGATAGCGCGAGCGGAAAAACTGTTTTTT. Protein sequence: CASSQIARAEKLFF.

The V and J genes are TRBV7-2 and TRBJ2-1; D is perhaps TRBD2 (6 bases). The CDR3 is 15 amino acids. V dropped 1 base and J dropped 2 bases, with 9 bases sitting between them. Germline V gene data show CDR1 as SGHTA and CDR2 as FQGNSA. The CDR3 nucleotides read TGTGCCAGCAGCTTAGGGGGCGGGACCTACAATGAGCAGTTCTTC. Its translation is CASSLGGGTYNEQFF.

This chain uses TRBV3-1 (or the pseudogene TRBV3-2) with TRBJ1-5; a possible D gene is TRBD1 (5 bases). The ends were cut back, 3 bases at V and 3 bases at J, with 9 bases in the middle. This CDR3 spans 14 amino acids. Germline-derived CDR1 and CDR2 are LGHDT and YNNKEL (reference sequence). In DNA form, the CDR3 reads TGTGCCAGCAGCCAGATGACAGACAATCAGCCCCAGCATTTT. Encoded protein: CASSQMTDNQPQHF.

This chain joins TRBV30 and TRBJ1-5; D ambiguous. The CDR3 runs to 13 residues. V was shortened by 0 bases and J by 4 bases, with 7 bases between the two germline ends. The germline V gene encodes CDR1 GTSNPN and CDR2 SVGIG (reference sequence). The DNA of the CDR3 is TGTGCCTGGAGTGTACGAGAGAATCAGCCCCAGCATTTT. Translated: CAWSVRENQPQHF. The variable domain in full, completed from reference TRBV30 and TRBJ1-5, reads SQTIHQWPATLVQPVGSPLSLECTVEGTSNPNLYWYRQAAGRGLQLLFYSVGIGQISSEVPQNLSASRPQDRQFILSSKKLLLSDSGFYLCAWSVRENQPQHFGDGTRLSIL.

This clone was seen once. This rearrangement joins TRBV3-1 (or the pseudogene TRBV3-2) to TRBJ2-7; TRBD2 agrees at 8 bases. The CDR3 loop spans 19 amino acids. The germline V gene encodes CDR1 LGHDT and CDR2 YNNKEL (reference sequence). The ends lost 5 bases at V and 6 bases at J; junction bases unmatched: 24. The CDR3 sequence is CASSFGLPSTGTRDPEQYF. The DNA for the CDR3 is TGTGCCAGCAGCTTTGGGTTACCATCTACCGGGACTAGGGATCCCGAGCAGTACTTC.